This entry features one TCR beta chain sequence. This record belongs to a study of blood T cell repertoires in COVID-19. Study at large: The United States, Italy and Spain supplied acute and convalescent COVID-19 samples. Sample material is recorded as cDNA or gDNA derived from T cells, B-cell-depleted T cells, or PBMCs.

Per the study methods: Amplification of reference gene primers provided the estimated nucleated cell counts. The data were produced by immunoSEQ multiplex PCR, yet TCRdb's version contains in-frame clones alone and is incomplete. V, J and clone size reflect that table, while D and trimming were determined from the DNA. The data contain about 88,000 clones, more than 70% of them singletons. J gave up 0 bases and V 3 bases, and 5 bases lay outside the gene matches. Germline loops: CDR1 MNHNS, CDR2 SASEGT. The CDR3 length is 16 residues. Sequencing used peripheral blood. The chain joins TRBV6-1 to TRBJ1-5, with 7 bases lining up with TRBD1. The receptor was derived from a woman older than 75 with acute or convalescent COVID-19. The DNA of the CDR3 is TGTGCCAGCAGTGAGGACAGGATTTTTAGCAATCAGCCCCAGCATTTT. Amino acid sequence: CASSEDRIFSNQPQHF.